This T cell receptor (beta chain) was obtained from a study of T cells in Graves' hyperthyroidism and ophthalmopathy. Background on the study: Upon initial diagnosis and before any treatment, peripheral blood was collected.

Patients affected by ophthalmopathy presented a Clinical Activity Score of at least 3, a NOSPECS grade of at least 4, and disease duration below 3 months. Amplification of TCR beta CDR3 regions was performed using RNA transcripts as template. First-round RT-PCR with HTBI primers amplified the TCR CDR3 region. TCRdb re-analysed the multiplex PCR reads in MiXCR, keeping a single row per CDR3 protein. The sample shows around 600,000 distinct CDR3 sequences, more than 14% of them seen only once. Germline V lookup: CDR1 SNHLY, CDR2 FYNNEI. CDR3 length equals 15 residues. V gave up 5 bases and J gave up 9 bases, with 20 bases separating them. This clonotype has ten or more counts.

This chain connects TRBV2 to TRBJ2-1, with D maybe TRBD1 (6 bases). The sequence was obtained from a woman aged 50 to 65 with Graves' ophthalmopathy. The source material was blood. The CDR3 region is CASSRTSTLQGEQFF. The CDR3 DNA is TGTGCCAGCAGTCGGACTTCCACCCTACAGGGTGAGCAGTTCTTC.